Listed here are 3 T cell receptor beta chains from one sample, sequenced in a study of T cell repertoires in cytomegalovirus infection. TCRdb analysed the reads with MiXCR anew, one entry per CDR3 protein. The table includes approximately 260,000 distinct CDR3 sequences, approximately 15% detected once. The source material was CD8+ T cells from PBMCs. The receptors were sampled from a human donor in good health (CMV status not recorded). Some clones in this sample may be carry-over from other donors' samples.

V is TRBV29-1 and J is TRBJ2-5, with D perhaps TRBD2 (6 bases). The CDR3 is made up of 14 amino acids. V was cut by 4 bases and J by 0 bases, with 12 bases left in between. The germline gives CDR1 SQVTM, CDR2 ANQGSEA. CDR3 loop: CSVVHGGYQETQYF. Here the CDR3 DNA reads TGCAGCGTTGTTCATGGGGGGTACCAAGAGACCCAGTACTTC.

J is TRBJ2-5 and V is TRBV19; 7 nucleotides line up with TRBD1. V shed 3 bases, J shed 2 bases, and the junction held 3 bases outside the gene matches. There are 14 residues in the CDR3. Germline V CDR1 and CDR2: LNHDA, SQIVND (reference sequence). This chain's CDR3 is CASSIADRQETQYF. The DNA of the CDR3 is TGTGCCAGTAGTATTGCGGACAGGCAAGAGACCCAGTACTTC.

This chain uses TRBV18 with TRBJ2-2, with 8 bases fitting TRBD1. The CDR3 extends over 16 amino acids. With 5 bases clipped from V and 6 bases from J, the junction kept 11 bases outside the gene matches. Germline V gene lookup returns CDR1 KGHSH and CDR2 LQKENI. In DNA, the CDR3 is TGTGCCAGCTCATCCCGGACAGGGAATGTTCCCGGGGAGCTGTTTTTT. Encoded protein: CASSSRTGNVPGELFF. The whole variable domain, filled in from reference TRBV18 and TRBJ2-2, reads NAGVMQNPRHLVRRRGQEARLRCSPMKGHSHVYWYRQLPEEGLKFMVYLQKENIIDESGMPKERFSAEFPKEGPSILRIQQVVRGDSAAYFCASSSRTGNVPGELFFGEGSRLTVL.